These 24 T cell receptor beta chains were sequenced from one sample in a study of memory CD8 T cells in hepatitis C reinfection. This table comes from immunoSEQ multiplex PCR, and its TCRdb copy is limited to in-frame clones, with some not included. The table lists some 40,000 clones, approximately 87% of them singletons, with around 1.2% in the top ten. Time point here: peak reinfection, 3 to 8 weeks after reinfection detection. The sorted cells went straight to TCR sequencing with no prior in vitro expansion. The sample comprised naive CD8+ T cells sorted from blood. These receptors were taken from a man aged 18 to 29 with hepatitis C virus infection.

The chain combines TRBV30 with TRBJ1-5, with D hard to call. This CDR3 contains 13 residues. Trimming cost V 4 bases and J 4 bases, with 11 bases left between them. CDR1 GTSNPN and CDR2 SVGIG come from the germline V gene (reference sequence). The CDR3 region has the DNA TGTGCCTGGAACACTGAGGAGAATCAGCCCCAGCATTTT. This sequence encodes CAWNTEENQPQHF.

This chain joins TRBV6-6 and TRBJ1-1; a possible D gene is TRBD1 (6 bases). This CDR3 region has 13 residues. Germline values: CDR1 MNHNY, CDR2 SVGAGI (reference sequence). V gave up 7 bases and J gave up 1 base, with 10 bases separating them. CDR3 protein: CASTDRRNTEAFF. CDR3 DNA: TGTGCCAGCACCGACAGGAGGAACACTGAAGCTTTCTTT.

The rearrangement uses TRBV2 and TRBJ1-1; D possibly corresponds to TRBD1 (5 bases). The germline V and J ends were trimmed by 6 bases and 4 bases, with 12 bases remaining between them. Germline V lookup: CDR1 SNHLY, CDR2 FYNNEI. This CDR3 spans 13 amino acids. Here the CDR3 reads CASRQGAATEAFF. The CDR3, as DNA: TGTGCCAGCAGACAAGGGGCAGCCACTGAAGCTTTCTTT.

This chain joins TRBV6-5 and TRBJ1-4, with 10 positions matching TRBD1. Germline CDR1 is MNHEY and CDR2 is SVGAGI. The CDR3 sequence is 15 residues long. Trimming at V came to 6 bases and at J to 8 bases, leaving 9 bases not matched to a gene. The CDR3, as DNA: TGTGCCAGCAGGGACCTCGGGACAGGGGAGGAAAAACTGTTTTTT. This translates into CASRDLGTGEEKLFF.

This clone appeared a single time. V and J are TRBV9 and TRBJ2-3; D perhaps matches TRBD2 (5 bases). V lost 0 bases, J lost 2 bases, and 10 bases lay in between. Germline values: CDR1 SGDLS, CDR2 YYNGEE. CDR3 length: 15 amino acids. CDR3 bases: TGTGCCAGCAGCGTAGATGGTAGCGTCACAGATACGCAGTATTTT. Protein product: CASSVDGSVTDTQYF.

This chain joins TRBV9 and TRBJ2-6; 8 positions agree with TRBD2. The germline V gene encodes CDR1 SGDLS and CDR2 YYNGEE. V lost 4 bases and J lost 4; bases outside the gene matches: 7. The CDR3 length is 16 residues. For the CDR3, the DNA is TGTGCCAGCAGCCCTACGGGGGGGCGAGGGGCCAACGTCCTGACTTTC. Its protein product is CASSPTGGRGANVLTF.

The chain uses TRBV6-5 and TRBJ2-2, with D hard to call. CDR3 length: 13 residues. Trimming cost V 2 bases and J 6 bases, with 7 bases left between them. Germline-derived CDR1 and CDR2 are MNHEY and SVGAGI. The CDR3 region has the DNA TGTGCCAGCAGTTACATGTCCTCCGGGGAGCTGTTTTTT. Encoded protein: CASSYMSSGELFF.

This chain uses TRBV19 with TRBJ1-5; 8 bases agree with TRBD1. Germline V lookup: CDR1 LNHDA, CDR2 SQIVND (reference sequence). This CDR3 has 14 amino acids. The V segment lost 5 bases and the J segment 6 bases; nucleotides outside the gene matches: 6. CDR3: CASSSGGAGQPQHF. The CDR3 region has the DNA TGTGCCAGTAGTTCAGGGGGCGCGGGTCAGCCCCAGCATTTT.

The J gene is TRBJ2-1, the V gene TRBV28; possibly TRBD1 for D (5 bases). Germline V gene sequence: CDR1 MDHEN, CDR2 SYDVKM. CDR3 length: 13 amino acids. The V gene lost 4 bases and the J gene lost 9 bases, with 13 bases spanning the gap. CDR3 loop: CASSSMGQGEQFF. The CDR3 DNA sequence: TGTGCCAGCAGTTCCATGGGTCAGGGTGAGCAGTTCTTC.

The chain is built from TRBV7-2 and TRBJ2-1; 7 nucleotides align to TRBD1. The CDR3 consists of 15 residues. After removal of 4 bases from V and 8 bases from J, the junction contained 11 bases not matched to a gene. Germline V gene lookup returns CDR1 SGHTA and CDR2 FQGNSA. CDR3 amino acids: CASSSLTGSIDEQFF. The DNA for the CDR3 is TGTGCCAGCAGCTCCTTGACAGGGTCGATAGATGAGCAGTTCTTC.

This chain joins TRBV23-1 and TRBJ2-3; no clear D gene. TRBV23-1 is labeled an ORF, and its function is uncertain. The CDR3 has 10 amino acids. Trimming left V 8 bases short and J 6 bases short, with 6 bases between. CDR3 nucleotide sequence: TGCGCCAGCCCCTCCGATACGCAGTATTTT. Translation: CASPSDTQYF.

The chain combines TRBV7-8 with TRBJ2-1; D might be TRBD2 (7 bases). CDR1 SGHVS and CDR2 FQNEAQ come from the germline V gene. V lost 6 bases and J 4 bases, leaving 22 bases between the germline ends. There are 17 residues in the CDR3. CDR3 residues: CASSPEGGDSGYNEQFF. The CDR3 coding sequence is TGTGCCAGCAGTCCAGAAGGGGGGGATTCGGGTTACAATGAGCAGTTCTTC.

This clone was found once. Other nucleotide sequences from this sample produce the same CDR3. The chain couples TRBV6-1 to TRBJ2-7, with 10 bases that match TRBD1. CDR1 MNHNS and CDR2 SASEGT come from the germline V gene. The CDR3 length is 15 residues. V lost 1 base, J lost 2 bases, and 2 bases stayed unmatched. CDR3 DNA: TGTGCCAGCAGTGAAGAAGGGACAGGGGCCTACGAGCAGTACGTC. As protein: CASSEEGTGAYEQYV.

This chain joins TRBV29-1 and TRBJ2-7; 13 nucleotides align to TRBD2. The CDR3 has 13 amino acids. V dropped 7 bases and J dropped 4; count of bases not matched to a gene: 4. Germline loops: CDR1 SQVTM, CDR2 ANQGSEA. CDR3 nucleotide sequence: TGCAGCGCAAGACTAGCGGGAGGTTACGAGCAGTACTTC. It translates to CSARLAGGYEQYF.

The chain uses TRBV12-5 and TRBJ1-1, with 7 bases lining up with TRBD1. V shed 0 bases and J 1 base; nucleotides not matched to a gene: 8. The CDR3 runs 17 residues. Germline V gene sequence: CDR1 LGHNT, CDR2 FRNRAP. The CDR3 sequence: CASGLVLGDRPNTEAFF. The CDR3 nucleotides are TGTGCTAGTGGTTTGGTCTTGGGGGACAGACCGAACACTGAAGCTTTCTTT.

The CDR3 nucleotides read TGCGCCAGCAGCCTCTCAGCGGGAGAATCCTACAATGAGCAGTTCTTC. It is translated as CASSLSAGESYNEQFF. The J gene is TRBJ2-1, the V gene TRBV4-3, with 8 bases matching TRBD2. CDR1 is LGHNA, CDR2 YSLEER, per germline. The CDR3 totals 16 residues. V shed 4 bases, J shed 1 base, and the junction held 6 bases outside the gene matches.

CDR3: CASRAADEQYF. For the CDR3, the DNA is TGCGCCAGCAGAGCGGCCGACGAGCAGTACTTC. The chain has TRBV5-1 and TRBJ2-7; a weak D match, TRBD2 (5 bases). The CDR3 is 11 amino acids. Trimming pared 5 bases from V and 5 bases from J, leaving 8 bases between. Germline assignment: CDR1 SGHRS and CDR2 YFSETQ.

The chain carries TRBV19 and TRBJ2-1, with 12 bases fitting TRBD2. From germline, CDR1 is LNHDA and CDR2 SQIVND (reference sequence). This CDR3 has 16 amino acids. V was pared by 5 bases and J by 0 bases, with 2 bases of the junction left unmatched. The CDR3, as DNA: TGTGCCAGTAGTCTGACTAGCGGGAGCTCCTACAATGAGCAGTTCTTC. It yields the protein CASSLTSGSSYNEQFF.

The V gene is TRBV30, the J gene TRBJ1-4, with TRBD1 matching 9 bases. The CDR3 totals 15 residues. V dropped 2 bases and J dropped 7; count of bases not matched to a gene: 8. CDR1 is GTSNPN and CDR2 is SVGIG in the germline V gene (reference sequence). CDR3 nucleotide sequence: TGTGCCTGGAGTCAGACAGGGGGTACTGGTGAAAAACTGTTTTTT. Translating it yields CAWSQTGGTGEKLFF. Full variable domain (missing parts from reference TRBV30 and TRBJ1-4): SQTIHQWPATLVQPVGSPLSLECTVEGTSNPNLYWYRQAAGRGLQLLFYSVGIGQISSEVPQNLSASRPQDRQFILSSKKLLLSDSGFYLCAWSQTGGTGEKLFFGSGTQLSVL.

The chain combines TRBV6-1 with TRBJ1-1, with D unclear. The V end lost 10 bases, the J end lost 5 bases, and 20 bases lay between the germline ends. The germline V gene has CDR1 MNHNS and CDR2 SASEGT. The CDR3 runs to 14 residues. As DNA, the CDR3 is TGTGCCACCCCAGGACGGGAAGTTGGGACTGAAGCTTTCTTT. Its protein product is CATPGREVGTEAFF.

About this clone: The junction departs from germline at one end; a sequencing error may be responsible. The gene calls are TRBV6-5 and TRBJ1-1; unclear D gene. The germline V gene encodes CDR1 MNHEY and CDR2 SVGAGI. The CDR3 length is 15 residues. The CDR3 bases are TGTGCCGGCAGTTACGACGAGCGCATGAACACTGAAGCTTTCTTT. Translated, it gives CAGSYDERMNTEAFF.

The chain links TRBV19 to TRBJ2-2; D is perhaps TRBD2 (5 bases). Trimming removed 0 bases from V and 6 bases from J, with 14 bases in between. Germline CDR1 and CDR2: LNHDA and SQIVND (reference sequence). The CDR3 loop spans 16 amino acids. CDR3 sequence reads: CASSIDPSLPPGELFF. The CDR3 bases are TGTGCCAGTAGTATAGACCCTAGCCTGCCGCCCGGGGAGCTGTTTTTT.

This chain links TRBV6-6 with TRBJ1-5; 9 positions agree with TRBD1. This CDR3 comprises 15 residues. CDR1 and CDR2 from the germline V gene are MNHNY and SVGAGI (reference sequence). V dropped 6 bases and J dropped 5; count of bases not matched to a gene: 8. The CDR3 sequence is CASSYGQGPYQPQHF. Written as DNA, the CDR3 is TGTGCCAGCAGCTACGGACAGGGGCCCTATCAGCCCCAGCATTTT.

The chain has TRBV2 and TRBJ2-3, with 13 bases that match TRBD2. The V gene end was trimmed by 7 bases and the J gene end by 1 base; junction bases not matched to a gene: 14. This CDR3 spans 19 amino acids. Germline-derived CDR1 and CDR2 are SNHLY and FYNNEI. The CDR3 nucleotides are TGTGCCAGCAACCCCCCACTAGCGGGAGGGCCTAGTGGCACAGATACGCAGTATTTT. Amino acid sequence: CASNPPLAGGPSGTDTQYF.